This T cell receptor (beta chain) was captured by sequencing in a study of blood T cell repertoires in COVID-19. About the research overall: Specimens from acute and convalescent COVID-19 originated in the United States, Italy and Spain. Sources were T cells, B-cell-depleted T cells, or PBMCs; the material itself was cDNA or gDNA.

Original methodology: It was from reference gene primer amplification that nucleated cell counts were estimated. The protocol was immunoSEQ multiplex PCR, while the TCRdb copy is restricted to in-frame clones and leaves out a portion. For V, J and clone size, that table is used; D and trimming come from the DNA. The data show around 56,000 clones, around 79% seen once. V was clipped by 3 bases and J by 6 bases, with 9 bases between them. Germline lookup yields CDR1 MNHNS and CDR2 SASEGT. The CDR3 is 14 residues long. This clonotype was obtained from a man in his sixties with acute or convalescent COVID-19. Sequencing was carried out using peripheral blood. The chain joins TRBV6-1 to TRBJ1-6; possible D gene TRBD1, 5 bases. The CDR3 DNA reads TGTGCCAGCAGTGAGGCAGGGTTTAATTCACCCCTCCACTTT. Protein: CASSEAGFNSPLHF.